These T cell receptor beta chains were read from a single sample in a study of OX40 agonist ivuxolimab in advanced cancers. Sequencing used immunoSEQ multiplex PCR; TCRdb keeps in-frame clones, though not all of them. The table includes about 100,000 clones, under 95% detected once. Source: CD4+ or CD8+ T cells sorted from blood, taken in a trial of the OX40 agonist ivuxolimab. The receptors stem from an adult with an advanced solid tumor such as melanoma, head and neck, liver or kidney cancer. Both conserved end residues are part of each CDR3. D genes are given only for firm matches. Clone size is shown for a subset of rows, as once, few, many or a class of expanded clone.

>NA|TRBD1|TRBV6-4|TRBJ2-1
TGTGCCAGCATGGGACAGGGCACCAATGAGCAGTTCTTC
CASMGQGTNEQFF
>NA|NA|TRBV9|TRBJ1-3
TGTGCCAGCAGCGCGACGGCCTCTGGAAACACCATATATTTT
CASSATASGNTIYF
>once|NA|TRBV25-1|TRBJ1-1
TGTGCCAGCAAACCCATGGGACAGAACACTGAAGCTTTCTTT
CASKPMGQNTEAFF
>once|NA|TRBV2|TRBJ1-1
TGTGCCAGCAGTCAAGAAAGTAGGAACACTGAAGCTTTCTTT
CASSQESRNTEAFF
>once|NA|TRBV30|TRBJ1-5
TGTGCCTGGAGCGGGGGCAATCAGCCCCAGCATTTT
CAWSGGNQPQHF
>NA|NA|TRBV7-9|TRBJ2-1
TGTGCCAGCAGCCTCAGTCGGACTACCTTTTTAAATGAGCAGTTCTTC
CASSLSRTTFLNEQFF
>NA|TRBD2|TRBV7-2|TRBJ2-3
TGTGCCAGCAGCTGGTTAGCGGGGGCCGGCACAGATACGCAGTATTTT
CASSWLAGAGTDTQYF
>NA|TRBD1|TRBV28|TRBJ2-7
TGTGCCAGCAGTTTCCCGGGACAGGAATGGGAGCAGTACTTC
CASSFPGQEWEQYF
>NA|NA|TRBV7-2|TRBJ2-3
TGTGCCAGCAGCCTAAGACTAATAACGGATACGCAGTATTTT
CASSLRLITDTQYF
>NA|NA|TRBV18|TRBJ1-1
TGTGCCAGCTCCGAACAGTTGAACACTGAAGCTTTCTTT
CASSEQLNTEAFF
>NA|TRBD1|TRBV5-1|TRBJ1-6
TGCGCCAGCAGCTTGGCCGGACAGGGAAATTCACCCCTCCACTTT
CASSLAGQGNSPLHF
>NA|NA|TRBV29-1|TRBJ1-4
TGCAGCGTTGTTCGGGGCGCTGGCGAAAAACTGTTTTTT
CSVVRGAGEKLFF
>NA|TRBD1|TRBV19|TRBJ2-4
TGTGCCAGTAGTGAAGACAGGGGGATAGCCAAAAACATTCAGTACTTC
CASSEDRGIAKNIQYF
>NA|TRBD1|TRBV2|TRBJ2-7
TGTGCCAGCAGTTGGGACAGGGTGTCCGAGCAGTACTTC
CASSWDRVSEQYF
>NA|NA|TRBV6-5|TRBJ1-4
TGTGCCAGCAGTCCCTCCCGGAGGGCGGGCATCAAACTGTTTTTT
CASSPSRRAGIKLFF
>NA|NA|TRBV6-5|TRBJ2-7
TGTGCCAGCAGTCCGGACTCTATCTCCTACGAGCAGTACTTC
CASSPDSISYEQYF
>NA|NA|TRBV29-1|TRBJ1-5
TGCAGCGTTTCTGCTAGCAATCAGCCCCAGCATTTT
CSVSASNQPQHF
>NA|NA|TRBV5-3|TRBJ2-7
TGTGCCAGAAGCAGCCAAGGTTTGGGGCCAGGGCTTACCTACGAGCAGTACTTC
CARSSQGLGPGLTYEQYF
>NA|NA|TRBV5-6|TRBJ2-7
TGTGCCAGCAGCCTAGGGTATAGCTCCTACGAGCAGTACTTC
CASSLGYSSYEQYF
>NA|NA|TRBV30|TRBJ1-1
TGTGCCTGGAGATTCCCTCACAGGGAGGAAGCTTTCTTT
CAWRFPHREEAFF
>NA|TRBD2|TRBV10-3|TRBJ2-1
TGTGCCATCAGTGAGGAAACTAGCGGCGATGAGCAGTTCTTC
CAISEETSGDEQFF
>NA|NA|TRBV28|TRBJ2-7
TGTGCCAGCAGTTTACCGCCGGGCAGCTCCTACGAGCAGTACTTC
CASSLPPGSSYEQYF
>NA|TRBD1|TRBV18|TRBJ1-4
TGTGCCAGCTCACCCAATGATGCGACAGGGGGCAGTGAAAAACTGTTTTTT
CASSPNDATGGSEKLFF
>NA|TRBD1|TRBV7-2|TRBJ1-1
TGTGCCAGCAGCTCCAGGACAGGAGGAGAAACTGAAGCTTTCTTT
CASSSRTGGETEAFF
>NA|TRBD1|TRBV18|TRBJ2-7
TGTGCCAGCTCACCCCGACAGGGCTCCTCCTACGAGCAGTACTTC
CASSPRQGSSYEQYF
>NA|TRBD1|TRBV5-1|TRBJ1-2
TGCGCCAGCAGCTTGGGAGGACAGGGAAACTATGGCTACACCTTC
CASSLGGQGNYGYTF
>NA|TRBD1|TRBV4-3|TRBJ1-4
TGCGCCAGCAGCCAGGAACAGGGGATGGGGGAAAAACTGTTTTTT
CASSQEQGMGEKLFF
>NA|TRBD1|TRBV5-4|TRBJ2-1
TGTGCCAGCAGCTTTTCCGGGACAGGGGTGAGCTATGAGCAGTTCTTC
CASSFSGTGVSYEQFF
>NA|NA|TRBV5-4|TRBJ2-3
TGTGCCAGCAGCTCCACTCCCGATACGCAGTATTTT
CASSSTPDTQYF
>NA|NA|TRBV7-8|TRBJ2-7
TGTGCCAGCAGCTTAGAGGGCGGCCCCCTCTCCTACGAGCAGTACTTC
CASSLEGGPLSYEQYF
>NA|NA|TRBV28|TRBJ2-2
TGTGCCAGCAGGCCCGGTTTAGGGGACACCGGGGAGCTGTTTTTT
CASRPGLGDTGELFF
>NA|NA|TRBV18|TRBJ2-4
TGTGCCAGCTCACCACCTGTCGGGGGGCCCAAAAACATTCAGTACTTC
CASSPPVGGPKNIQYF
>NA|TRBD2|TRBV7-2|TRBJ2-5
TGTGCCAGCAGCCAGAGCGGGGTTGGGGAGACCCAGTACTTC
CASSQSGVGETQYF
>NA|NA|TRBV4-2|TRBJ1-1
TGTGCCAGCAGCCATCCGGGCGAGGACACTGAAGCTTTCTTT
CASSHPGEDTEAFF
>NA|TRBD1|TRBV29-1|TRBJ2-7
TGCAGCGTTGAGCCAGGGGGCTCCTACGAGCAGTACTTC
CSVEPGGSYEQYF
>NA|TRBD1|TRBV11-2|TRBJ2-1
TGTGCCAGCAGCCGGACAACAGGGGGGTACAATGAGCAGTTCTTC
CASSRTTGGYNEQFF
>NA|NA|TRBV7-9|TRBJ1-3
TGTGCCAGCAGCCCGAGGGGGGCTGGAAACACCATATATTTT
CASSPRGAGNTIYF
>NA|NA|TRBV10-1|TRBJ1-2
TGCGCCAGCAGTGAGTCGACAGACCGAGGCTACACCTTC
CASSESTDRGYTF
>NA|TRBD1|TRBV9|TRBJ1-4
TGTGCCAGCAGCGTAGGGGGACAGGGTAATGAAAAACTGTTTTTT
CASSVGGQGNEKLFF
>NA|TRBD2|TRBV25-1|TRBJ2-6
TGTGCCAGCAGTGCATTAGCGGGAGGGAGCTCTGGGGCCAACGTCCTGACTTTC
CASSALAGGSSGANVLTF
>NA|TRBD1|TRBV18|TRBJ1-5
TGTGCCAGCCACGGACAGGGCAATCAGCCCCAGCATTTT
CASHGQGNQPQHF
>NA|NA|TRBV30|TRBJ1-4
TGTGCCTCTCAGAGACAGAAGGGGGAACTGTTTTTT
CASQRQKGELFF
>NA|TRBD1|TRBV18|TRBJ1-5
TGTGCCAGCTCACCAGCAGGGGGGGATCAGCCCCAGCATTTT
CASSPAGGDQPQHF
>NA|NA|TRBV2|TRBJ2-5
TGTGCCAGTCGACTCATTCAAGAGACCCAGTACTTC
CASRLIQETQYF
>NA|TRBD2|TRBV2|TRBJ2-1
TGTGCCAGCAGTGGGGGACTACCATACAATGAGCAGTTCTTC
CASSGGLPYNEQFF
>NA|NA|TRBV5-1|TRBJ1-4
TGCGCCAGCAGCTTGGAGCCTACTGCCACAGATAATGAAAAACTGTTTTTT
CASSLEPTATDNEKLFF
>once|NA|TRBV9|TRBJ2-1
TGTGCCAGCAGCCTTAGTGGGGCCAACTTCAATGAGCAGTTCTTC
CASSLSGANFNEQFF
>NA|NA|TRBV28|TRBJ2-7
TGTGCCAGCAGTTTATTACAGTCCTACGAGCAGTACTTC
CASSLLQSYEQYF
>NA|NA|TRBV4-3|TRBJ2-2
TGCGCCAGCAGCCAAGATTCAGGGGCGGCCGGAACCGGGGAGCTGTTTTTT
CASSQDSGAAGTGELFF
>once|TRBD1|TRBV28|TRBJ1-4
TGTGCCAGCAGTCCGGGACAGGGGGGAAAACTGTTTTTT
CASSPGQGGKLFF
>NA|TRBD1|TRBV2|TRBJ1-1
TGTGCCAGCAGTGTTAGGGGGCAGGGTGAAGCTTTCTTT
CASSVRGQGEAFF
>NA|NA|TRBV18|TRBJ1-2
TGTGCCAGCTCACCAATGGGTGTTCGGGACTATGGCTACACCTTC
CASSPMGVRDYGYTF
>NA|NA|TRBV4-3|TRBJ1-1
TGCGCCAGCAGCCAAGACGCAGGGGTTCGGACTGAAGCTTTCTTT
CASSQDAGVRTEAFF
>NA|NA|TRBV18|TRBJ1-1
TGTGCCAGCTCACCACCGGCGGGGACGAGGACTGAAGCTTTCTTT
CASSPPAGTRTEAFF